This T cell receptor (beta chain) is drawn from a study of blood T cell repertoires in COVID-19. Across the study: The samples span acute and convalescent COVID-19 from the United States, Italy and Spain.

In the authors' methods: Estimation of nucleated cell counts relied on the amplification of reference gene primers. The method was immunoSEQ multiplex PCR; TCRdb's version includes in-frame clones alone and lacks a portion of them. That table is the source of V, J and clone size, and D and trimming were worked out from the DNA. This sample has about 160,000 clones; over 85% occur once, and the top ten carry about 2%. The CDR3 contains 13 residues. V was pared by 6 bases and J by 6 bases, with 14 bases between. The germline V gene has CDR1 MNHEY and CDR2 SMNVEV (reference sequence). The source of this sequence is an older woman with COVID-19, enrolled during active disease. This chain links TRBV27 with TRBJ1-2; D is ambiguous. Sequenced: peripheral blood. The CDR3 nucleotides are TGTGCCAGCAGCCCCGGAGAGGTGAATGGCTACACCTTC. Translating gives CASSPGEVNGYTF.